This T cell receptor (beta chain) originates from a study of CD8+ T cells in alopecia areata. In each case, RNA was isolated and then reverse transcribed into cDNA as the sequencing template. Sequencing was performed with immunoSEQ multiplex PCR; in TCRdb, only in-frame clones are kept and a portion is missing. This table has 95,000 to 150,000 clones, 40% to 55% appearing once. CDR1 and CDR2 (germline): MDHEN, SYDVKM. CDR3 length equals 15 residues. V was cut by 2 bases and J by 0 bases, with 11 bases left in between. The receptor's source is a human donor with alopecia areata. Source material: NKG2D-low CD8+ T cells sorted from blood. The genes are TRBV28 and TRBJ2-7; D call uncertain. The CDR3 is CASSLGERSSYEQYF. The DNA of the CDR3 is TGTGCCAGCAGTTTAGGCGAACGGAGCTCCTACGAGCAGTACTTC.